This T cell receptor (beta chain) was sequenced for a study of shared clonotypes between healthy human individuals (TCRdb year 2020). Background on the whole study: The cohort comprised a couple of women and a few men aged 18 to 49 years. For each donor, three plates each were used for CD4 naive and CD4 memory, two plates were used for CD8 naive, and one plate was used for CD8 memory. Blood TCR repertoires of roughly 5 healthy adults were deeply sequenced to estimate repertoire size and the extent of clonotype sharing between individuals. Libraries were prepared and TCR repertoires were sequenced by different laboratories using diverse techniques, in order to increase sequencing depth and limit assay-specific biases. Per donor, leukapheresis produced somewhere between about 0.94 and 8.9 billion PBMCs.

The paper as a whole reports these results and caveats: Across four donors, approximately 5% of naive CD4, around 3.5% of naive CD8, under 2.5% of memory CD4, and around 0.4% of memory CD8 clonotypes were shared. Sampling was restricted to blood, and TCR repertoires in tissues likely differ from the TCR repertoires found in blood. Based on pairwise subsampling, the degree of clonotype sharing among donors was expected to be affected by sequencing depth. Estimated clonotype richness was generally larger for naive than for memory subsets. Higher generation probabilities were observed for clonotypes shared by all four sorted-subset donors than for non-shared clonotypes. Incomplete sequencing was indicated by rarefaction of sorted-subset datasets, despite the large sequencing depth. Because the study included a small number of donors, the genetic and exposure-history diversity represented was limited.

Cut back by 0 bases and 7 bases, the V and J ends lie 13 bases apart. The CDR3 starts with the cysteine, ends with the phenylalanine, and has 15 residues. The retained sequence is limited to the CDR3, 45 bases, with the frame set at the first base. Via the germline V gene, CDR1 is SGHVS and CDR2 FQNEAQ. The donors were healthy, HIV-negative adults who had no recently reported acute infections or vaccinations. Every donor was a Caucasian adult living in Nashville, Tennessee, USA. CD4+ T cells were enriched by magnetic negative selection; naive cells were then positively selected on CD45RA, and the negative fraction formed the memory subset. Blood was collected by leukapheresis, and PBMCs were isolated by Ficoll-Histopaque density gradient centrifugation and then cryopreserved in liquid nitrogen vapor phase. Purity and quantity of every magnetically sorted T cell population were checked by analytical flow cytometry. Genomic DNA was isolated from each sorted fraction and quantified by UV absorbance on a Nanodrop 2000c.

Using the deep immunoSEQ assay, TCR CDR3 regions were amplified from genomic DNA by multiplex PCR. Genomic DNA extracted from each cell subset was distributed evenly over all wells of several immunoSEQ 96-well plates, and each plate served as one replicate. Each replicate PCR for sorted subsets received about 180 ng genomic DNA, equal to about 30,000 T cell genomes. Purified libraries were measured with a Qubit 3.0 fluorometer, size-checked on a Bioanalyzer 2100, and measured again with the KAPA Library Quantification kit. A separate single-read 150-cycle Illumina NextSeq 550 flow cell was used to sequence each immunoSEQ 96-well plate. Concerning the study's data processing: Because only junctional sequences without quality scores were contained in the immunoSEQ output, filtering matching that applied to full-length reads could not be performed. Sequences were annotated with PyIR, a Python wrapper for IgBLAST v1.9, using IMGT germline references to assign V/J genes and CDR3. Any read was removed if the V/J assignment was weak (E-value above 1e-6), the CDR3 was missing, or the read contained stop codons, out-of-frame junctions, or ambiguous translated residues. V3J clonotypes were defined as sequences sharing the same inferred V gene, J gene, and CDR3 amino acid sequence. Percentage overlap between repertoires was calculated by dividing the number of shared unique clonotypes by the size of the smaller repertoire. RTK rarefaction, the Chao1 estimator, and Recon v2.1 estimates of unobserved clonotypes were used to assess repertoire richness. For all TCRbeta clonotypes obtained by the gDNA method from four donors, generation probabilities were computed with OLGA. Imported from immuneACCESS, the table was reduced by TCRdb to in-frame sequences with V and J called. These copies leave out some clones; in studies compared against another copy, an unresolved V gene accounts for under half, and the cause of the remainder is not known. Clonal size and the V and J genes are those of that table, whereas D and trimming came from the DNA. A total of 2 million to 2.5 million clones appear in this sample, 85% to 95% of them only once. Of the sample, 0.3% to 0.45% falls within the top ten clones.

Details on this clone: Its antigen remains undetermined. Base-call qualities are not available, and no considerably larger clone is one nucleotide away.

This receptor was taken from a man younger than 35 in good health. Some clones in this sample may be carry-over from other donors' samples. Input material: naive CD4+ T cells from PBMCs. Explained via the paper, the cell subset or site label denotes: CD45RA+ positively selected. This chain is built from TRBV7-8 and TRBJ1-5; matching of 5 bases hints at TRBD1 as the D gene. The DNA sequence follows: TGTGCCAGCAGCTTAGCGGGTTCTCAGGGACAGCCCCAGCATTTT. Translation gives CASSLAGSQGQPQHF.